These T cell receptor beta chains were read from a single sample in a study of blood T cell repertoires in COVID-19. Assay used: immunoSEQ multiplex PCR; TCRdb lists only in-frame clones, some missing. The table lists roughly 150,000 clones, 76% of them singletons. The sequencing sample was made of peripheral blood. Every receptor here comes from a woman of 80 years or more with acute or convalescent COVID-19. Both conserved end residues are part of each CDR3. A D gene is named only where the DNA matches it firmly. Some rows mark clone size as missing; the rest say once, few, many or name a class of expanded clone.

len: 17
j_gene: TRBJ2-1
abundance: -
d_gene: TRBD1
v_gene: TRBV5-5
CDR3nt: TGTGCCAGCAACCGGGACAGGGGGTATTCGTCCTACAATGAGCAGTTCTTC
CDR3aa: CASNRDRGYSSYNEQFF

len: 12
j_gene: TRBJ1-2
abundance: -
d_gene: -
v_gene: TRBV20-1
CDR3nt: TGCAGTGCTAGTCCCCCGGGGCGGGACGGACTCTTC
CDR3aa: CSASPPGRDGLF

len: 15
j_gene: TRBJ2-1
abundance: -
d_gene: TRBD2
v_gene: TRBV10-1
CDR3nt: TGCGCCAGCAGTGATGGACTAGCGGGAGGGAATGAGCAGTTCTTC
CDR3aa: CASSDGLAGGNEQFF

len: 15
j_gene: TRBJ2-2
abundance: -
d_gene: -
v_gene: TRBV11-3
CDR3nt: TGTGCCAGCAGCCCAGGGGGGACGAACACCGGGGAGCTGTTTTTT
CDR3aa: CASSPGGTNTGELFF

len: 15
j_gene: TRBJ2-7
abundance: few
d_gene: TRBD2
v_gene: TRBV6-5
CDR3nt: TGTGCCAGCACCCGATCAACTAGCGGTACCTACGAGCAGTACTTC
CDR3aa: CASTRSTSGTYEQYF

len: 15
j_gene: TRBJ2-5
abundance: once
d_gene: -
v_gene: TRBV7-2
CDR3nt: TGTGCCAGCAATAGGGGGAGATTTCTCCAAGAGACCCAGTACTTC
CDR3aa: CASNRGRFLQETQYF

len: 16
j_gene: TRBJ1-3
abundance: -
d_gene: -
v_gene: TRBV11-1
CDR3nt: TGTGCCAGCAGCGCCCGCCTATTACCGTCTGGAAACACCATATATTTT
CDR3aa: CASSARLLPSGNTIYF

len: 14
j_gene: TRBJ2-2
abundance: -
d_gene: -
v_gene: TRBV12-5
CDR3nt: TGTGCTAGTACTCCTCGAGGGAACACCGGGGAGCTGTTTTTT
CDR3aa: CASTPRGNTGELFF

len: 14
j_gene: TRBJ2-7
abundance: -
d_gene: -
v_gene: TRBV13
CDR3nt: TGTGCCAGCAGCCCAAGGGGGGGGTCCTACGAGCAGTACTTC
CDR3aa: CASSPRGGSYEQYF

len: 12
j_gene: TRBJ2-7
abundance: -
d_gene: -
v_gene: TRBV30
CDR3nt: TGTGCCTGGAAGGCGGACATCGTCGAGCAGTACTTC
CDR3aa: CAWKADIVEQYF

len: 13
j_gene: TRBJ1-6
abundance: -
d_gene: TRBD1
v_gene: TRBV12-3/TRBV12-4
CDR3nt: TGTGCCAGCACTAGGGACAGATTTTCACCCCTCCACTTT
CDR3aa: CASTRDRFSPLHF

len: 17
j_gene: TRBJ2-7
abundance: once
d_gene: TRBD2
v_gene: TRBV7-8
CDR3nt: TGTGCCAGCAGCCCGGGACTAGGACCCTCCATAGACTACGAGCAGTACTTC
CDR3aa: CASSPGLGPSIDYEQYF

len: 12
j_gene: TRBJ1-2
abundance: -
d_gene: -
v_gene: TRBV29-1
CDR3nt: TGCAGCGATAGCAACCCTAACTATGGCTACACCTTC
CDR3aa: CSDSNPNYGYTF

len: 13
j_gene: TRBJ2-1
abundance: few
d_gene: TRBD1
v_gene: TRBV11-2
CDR3nt: TGTGCCAGCAGCAAGGACAGGAACAATGAGCAGTTCTTC
CDR3aa: CASSKDRNNEQFF

len: 12
j_gene: TRBJ1-5
abundance: -
d_gene: -
v_gene: TRBV2
CDR3nt: TGTGCCAGCAACAGTGCCAATCAGCCCCAGCATTTT
CDR3aa: CASNSANQPQHF

len: 17
j_gene: TRBJ2-1
abundance: -
d_gene: -
v_gene: TRBV5-1
CDR3nt: TGCGCCAGCAGCTTAACGTTGAGGCCAACCAAGAACAATGAGCAGTTCTTC
CDR3aa: CASSLTLRPTKNNEQFF

len: 18
j_gene: TRBJ2-6
abundance: -
d_gene: TRBD1
v_gene: TRBV9
CDR3nt: TGTGCCAGCAGCGTAGGGGTGAGAACAGGGGCTGGGGCCAACGTCCTGACTTTC
CDR3aa: CASSVGVRTGAGANVLTF

len: 13
j_gene: TRBJ2-7
abundance: few
d_gene: -
v_gene: TRBV3-1/TRBV3-2
CDR3nt: TGTGCCAGCAGCCAAAGGGGGTCCTACGAGCAGTACTTC
CDR3aa: CASSQRGSYEQYF

len: 14
j_gene: TRBJ1-6
abundance: -
d_gene: TRBD1
v_gene: TRBV2
CDR3nt: TGTGCCAGCAGGCGGGACAGGGGAATGACACCCCTCCACTTT
CDR3aa: CASRRDRGMTPLHF

len: 14
j_gene: TRBJ1-1
abundance: -
d_gene: -
v_gene: TRBV19
CDR3nt: TGTGCCAGTAGTCCCCCCCCCATGAACACTGAAGCTTTCTTT
CDR3aa: CASSPPPMNTEAFF

len: 13
j_gene: TRBJ1-1
abundance: -
d_gene: -
v_gene: TRBV9
CDR3nt: TGTGCCAGCAGCTACTCGACTGAGACTGAAGCTTTCTTT
CDR3aa: CASSYSTETEAFF

len: 17
j_gene: TRBJ2-2
abundance: -
d_gene: TRBD1
v_gene: TRBV19
CDR3nt: TGTGCCAGTACCAGACAGCGACAGGGGGCCAGGACCGGGGAGCTGTTTTTT
CDR3aa: CASTRQRQGARTGELFF

len: 13
j_gene: TRBJ1-3
abundance: -
d_gene: TRBD1
v_gene: TRBV7-2
CDR3nt: TGTGCCAGCAGCTTGCTCAGGGGGAACACCATATATTTT
CDR3aa: CASSLLRGNTIYF

len: 16
j_gene: TRBJ2-7
abundance: -
d_gene: TRBD1
v_gene: TRBV7-3
CDR3nt: TGTGCCAGCAGCAAGACACCGGGACAGGGGAGTAACGAGCAGTACTTC
CDR3aa: CASSKTPGQGSNEQYF

len: 12
j_gene: TRBJ1-2
abundance: -
d_gene: -
v_gene: TRBV10-3
CDR3nt: TGTGCCATCAGTGAGGGGCCTCGGGGCTACACCTTC
CDR3aa: CAISEGPRGYTF

len: 15
j_gene: TRBJ2-1
abundance: -
d_gene: TRBD1
v_gene: TRBV11-2
CDR3nt: TGTGCCAGCAGCCTGGGACAGGGGGCTTACAATGAGCAGTTCTTC
CDR3aa: CASSLGQGAYNEQFF